Presented here are 13 T cell receptor beta chains from one specimen sequenced in a study of PD-L1 blockade in urothelial cancer. Libraries were prepared by immunoSEQ multiplex PCR; TCRdb keeps only in-frame clonotypes and omits some of them. This sample yields tens of thousands of clones, of which approximately 81% are seen a single time; approximately 4.7% belongs to the top ten. Material: PBMCs, obtained around atezolizumab (anti-PD-L1) treatment. The source of these receptors is a man in his 70s with urothelial cancer.

Only a few counts were recorded for this clone. V gene TRBV4-1 combines with J gene TRBJ1-3; D not certain. CDR3 size: 15 residues. V lost 0 bases and J 1 base, leaving 7 bases between the germline ends. Germline values: CDR1 MGHRA, CDR2 YSYEKL. CDR3 nucleotides: TGCGCCAGCAGCCAAGATAGTATTTCTGGAAACACCATATATTTT. As protein: CASSQDSISGNTIYF.

The chain carries TRBV15 and TRBJ1-4, with D unresolved. This CDR3 region has 14 residues. The germline CDR1 and CDR2 sequences are LNHNV and YYDKDF (reference sequence). Trimming pared 5 bases from V and 4 bases from J, leaving 11 bases between. The CDR3 loop is CATSSGILNEKLFF. CDR3 sequence (DNA): TGTGCCACCAGCTCCGGGATCCTTAATGAAAAACTGTTTTTT.

This chain connects TRBV5-1 to TRBJ2-1, with 8 bases lining up with TRBD1. Germline CDR1 and CDR2: SGHRS and YFSETQ. V was pared by 2 bases and J by 8 bases, with 9 bases of the junction left unmatched. This CDR3 is 15 amino acids long. CDR3 DNA sequence: TGCGCCAGCAGCTTTGAAACAGGGGGGCTGGATGAGCAGTTCTTC. It encodes CASSFETGGLDEQFF.

V is TRBV5-1 and J is TRBJ2-7, with TRBD1 identical over 7 bases. CDR1 and CDR2 from the germline V gene are SGHRS and YFSETQ. The CDR3 has 17 residues. The trim removed 0 bases at V and 0 bases at J, leaving 9 bases unmatched. CDR3 nucleotide sequence: TGCGCCAGCAGCTTGGGTAACAGGGGCTTCCTCTCCTACGAGCAGTACTTC. It specifies CASSLGNRGFLSYEQYF.

The chain uses TRBV7-3 and TRBJ2-6; D perhaps matches TRBD2 (5 bases). Trimming removed 1 base at V and 4 bases at J, with 11 bases between. The CDR3 contains 16 residues. Per the germline V gene, CDR1 is SGHTA and CDR2 is FQGTGA. This chain's CDR3 is CASSLMTGSGANVLTF. CDR3 in DNA: TGTGCCAGCAGCTTAATGACGGGGTCCGGGGCCAACGTCCTGACTTTC. Full variable domain (outside the CDR3, taken from reference TRBV7-3 and TRBJ2-6): GAGVSQTPSNKVTEKGKYVELRCDPISGHTALYWYRQSLGQGPEFLIYFQGTGAADDSGLPNDRFFAVRPEGSVSTLKIQRTERGDSAVYLCASSLMTGSGANVLTFGAGSRLTVL.

The V call is TRBV28, the J call TRBJ1-1; 10 positions agree with TRBD1. This CDR3 has 15 amino acids. J was trimmed by 0 bases and V by 6 bases; bases with no gene match: 4. Per germline, CDR1 MDHEN and CDR2 SYDVKM. The CDR3 bases are TGTGCCAGCAGATGGACAGGGGGGATGAACACTGAAGCTTTCTTT. It encodes CASRWTGGMNTEAFF.

This clone is a singleton in its sample. J is TRBJ2-3 and V is TRBV5-6, with 7 bases aligning to TRBD1. Trimming at V came to 1 base and at J to 0 bases, leaving 8 bases not matched to a gene. Germline loops: CDR1 SGHDT, CDR2 YYEEEE. This CDR3 is 17 amino acids long. Here the CDR3 reads CASSLRDSASSTDTQYF. Written as DNA, the CDR3 is TGTGCCAGCAGCTTGCGGGACAGTGCCTCTAGCACAGATACGCAGTATTTT.

The chain combines TRBV27 with TRBJ1-4, with D possibly being TRBD1 (6 bases). Germline V gene data show CDR1 as MNHEY and CDR2 as SMNVEV (reference sequence). Trimming left V 4 bases short and J 7 bases short, with 16 bases between. This CDR3 region has 15 residues. The CDR3 sequence is CASSSTGSYGEKLFF. In DNA form, the CDR3 reads TGTGCCAGCAGTTCAACAGGGTCTTATGGTGAAAAACTGTTTTTT.

The chain carries TRBV25-1 and TRBJ2-7; D perhaps matches TRBD1 (5 bases). CDR3 length equals 13 residues. With 2 bases removed from V and 6 bases from J, the gap between germline ends came to 11 bases. Looked up from germline, CDR1 is MGHDK and CDR2 is SYGVNS. This chain's CDR3 is CASSEGAYGEQYF. Written as DNA, the CDR3 is TGTGCCAGCAGTGAAGGGGCCTATGGCGAGCAGTACTTC.

This clone appeared a single time. The rearrangement joins TRBV19 to TRBJ1-5, with TRBD1 as a possible D gene (6 bases). Germline CDR1 LNHDA, CDR2 SQIVND (reference sequence). The CDR3 consists of 14 residues. Trimming left V 4 bases short and J 6 bases short, with 13 bases between. In nucleotides, the CDR3 is TGTGCCAGTAGTAAGGGGGTTTCCGGTCAGCCCCAGCATTTT. Amino acids: CASSKGVSGQPQHF.

The chain carries TRBV5-1 and TRBJ1-1, with 8 bases fitting TRBD1. The CDR3 is made up of 15 amino acids. Germline V gene lookup returns CDR1 SGHRS and CDR2 YFSETQ. Trimming cost V 0 bases and J 1 base; bases outside gene matches: 2. For the CDR3, the DNA is TGCGCCAGCAGCTTGGACAGGGGGGCGAACACTGAAGCTTTCTTT. Residues: CASSLDRGANTEAFF. Drawing the rest from reference TRBV5-1 and TRBJ1-1, the complete variable domain is KAGVTQTPRYLIKTRGQQVTLSCSPISGHRSVSWYQQTPGQGLQFLFEYFSETQRNKGNFPGRFSGRQFSNSRSEMNVSTLELGDSALYLCASSLDRGANTEAFFGQGTRLTVV.

This chain links TRBV28 with TRBJ2-2, with a tentative D call TRBD2 (7 bases). The germline gives CDR1 MDHEN, CDR2 SYDVKM. This CDR3 has 14 residues. V lost 2 bases to trimming and J lost 6 bases, with 10 bases between them. The CDR3 loop reads CASSLRGGAGELFF. The CDR3 DNA follows: TGTGCCAGCAGTTTAAGGGGGGGGGCCGGGGAGCTGTTTTTT.

CDR3 nucleotides: TGTGCCAGCAGCCCTACCCGGAACACTGAAGCTTTCTTT. It specifies CASSPTRNTEAFF. The chain has TRBV7-3 and TRBJ1-1; no reliable D call. Germline loops: CDR1 SGHTA, CDR2 FQGTGA. This CDR3 has 13 amino acids. The V gene lost 5 bases and the J gene lost 1 base, with 8 bases spanning the gap.